Below, 30 T cell receptor beta chains from the same sample are listed, as sequenced in a study of human T cells and chemical hapten exposure (dated by TCRdb to 2020 to 2022). What the time point label conveys for this sample: patch test 1, 2 weeks after DPC sensitization. Sample treatment or condition, as interpreted from the label and publication: therapeutic diphenylcyclopropenone sensitization with weekly scalp DPC. Receptors were amplified or captured by RACE. The sequencer listed for this sample is NextSeq 500. The public sequencing data were trimmed at Q25 with fastp and processed into clonotypes with MiXCR by TCRdb, which kept only in-frame beta chains. Identical CDR3 proteins give one entry, which carries the most common genes and DNA. This sample comprises 79,000 or so distinct CDR3 sequences, 10% of them detected only once. The ten largest clones represent approximately 1.4% of the sample.

The sample in question was whole blood, obtained in connection with sensitization to the hapten diphenylcyclopropenone (DPC). These receptors all come from a woman aged 50 to 65 with alopecia areata. Some clones in this sample may be carry-over from other donors' samples.

The chain links TRBV18 to TRBJ2-3; D is unresolved. The CDR3 has 12 residues. Germline CDR1 reads KGHSH; CDR2 reads LQKENI. Trimming removed 3 bases from V and 2 bases from J, with 3 bases in between. Here the CDR3 reads CASSPITDTQYF. The CDR3 DNA sequence: TGTGCCAGCTCACCGATCACAGATACGCAGTATTTT.

This clonotype was observed a handful of times. In DNA, the CDR3 is TGTGCCACCAGCAGAGGACTAGCGGGAGCCTCGGAGCAGTATTTT. Translated, it gives CATSRGLAGASEQYF. The chain carries TRBV15 and TRBJ2-3, with 12 nucleotides matching TRBD2. Germline V lookup: CDR1 LNHNV, CDR2 YYDKDF (reference sequence). The CDR3 consists of 15 residues. The V gene end was trimmed by 1 base and the J gene end by 11 bases; junction bases not matched to a gene: 7.

The CDR3 loop is CASSLDRDNEQFF. CDR3 DNA: TGTGCCAGCAGCTTAGACAGGGACAATGAGCAGTTCTTC. The chain uses TRBV11-2 and TRBJ2-1, with D possibly TRBD1 on 5 matching bases. Germline-derived CDR1 and CDR2 are SGHAT and FQNNGV. This CDR3 is built from 13 residues. V lost 0 bases and J 5 bases, leaving 5 bases between the germline ends.

The table lists this clonotype with many counts. V and J are TRBV6-2 or TRBV6-3 and TRBJ2-3; no definite D call. This CDR3 has 15 residues. CDR1 and CDR2 from the germline V gene are MNHEY and SVGEGT. The ends were cut back, 2 bases at V and 2 bases at J, with 11 bases in the middle. As DNA, the CDR3 is TGTGCCAGCAGTTACAACCAGATGATCACAGATACGCAGTATTTT. Its translation is CASSYNQMITDTQYF.

V usage is TRBV4-3 and J usage is TRBJ2-1, with 10 positions matching TRBD1. The CDR3 runs 15 residues. Per germline, CDR1 LGHNA and CDR2 YSLEER. The J segment lost 3 bases and the V segment lost 4 bases, leaving 3 bases of the junction unmatched. This chain's CDR3 is CASSPGTGVYNEQFF. CDR3 in DNA: TGCGCCAGCAGCCCTGGGACAGGGGTCTACAATGAGCAGTTCTTC.

The chain carries TRBV27 and TRBJ2-7; TRBD2 aligns across 8 bases. Trimming cost V 3 bases and J 0 bases; bases outside gene matches: 10. Germline CDR1 is MNHEY and CDR2 is SMNVEV (reference sequence). The CDR3 is made up of 17 amino acids. The CDR3 reads CASSFGLAGVSSYEQYF. The CDR3 DNA reads as TGTGCCAGCAGTTTTGGGCTAGCGGGCGTTAGCTCCTACGAGCAGTACTTC.

This clonotype was seen more than once but under ten times. The chain is built from TRBV7-2 and TRBJ2-7; D is perhaps TRBD1 (6 bases). Trimming shortened V by 2 bases and J by 2 bases, and 16 bases separated the two germline ends. CDR1 SGHTA and CDR2 FQGNSA come from the germline V gene. The CDR3 has 16 amino acids. Here the CDR3 reads CASSLPGTPRPYEQYF. DNA of the CDR3: TGTGCCAGCAGCTTACCTGGGACACCCAGGCCCTACGAGCAGTACTTC.

This clonotype has more than one count but fewer than ten. The chain has TRBV6-2 or TRBV6-3 and TRBJ2-3, with D maybe TRBD2 (6 bases). The CDR3 extends over 11 amino acids. Trimming took 6 bases from V and 10 from J, leaving 11 bases between them. Germline CDR1 MNHEY, CDR2 SVGEGT. CDR3 in amino acids: CASSGGPAQYF. The CDR3 DNA reads as TGTGCCAGCAGCGGAGGGCCGGCGCAGTATTTT.

The table lists this clonotype with many counts. This chain joins TRBV29-1 and TRBJ2-1, with D possibly matching TRBD1 (6 bases). The CDR3 is 12 residues long. Germline V lookup: CDR1 SQVTM, CDR2 ANQGSEA. V was pared by 7 bases and J by 9 bases, with 16 bases between. CDR3 in amino acids: CSENRVWGEQFF. Here the CDR3 DNA reads TGCAGCGAGAACAGGGTATGGGGTGAGCAGTTCTTC.

This clonotype was detected ten times or more. The chain combines TRBV7-2 with TRBJ2-7; 16 nucleotides match TRBD2. The CDR3 is made up of 15 amino acids. Looked up from germline, CDR1 is SGHTA and CDR2 is FQGNSA. Trimming at V came to 6 bases and at J to 4 bases, leaving 3 bases not matched to a gene. CDR3 protein: CASRPGLAGGYEQYF. The CDR3 DNA is TGTGCCAGCAGACCGGGACTAGCGGGAGGGTACGAGCAGTACTTC. The full variable domain, in which reference TRBV7-2 and TRBJ2-7 provide the parts outside the CDR3, is GAGVSQSPSNKVTEKGKDVELRCDPISGHTALYWYRQSLGQGLEFLIYFQGNSAPDKSGLPSDRFSAERTGGSVSTLTIQRTQQEDSAVYLCASRPGLAGGYEQYFGPGTRLTVT.

The rearrangement uses TRBV15 and TRBJ2-7, with D unresolved. This CDR3 region has 14 residues. Trimming removed 1 base from V and 3 bases from J, with 10 bases in between. From germline, CDR1 is LNHNV and CDR2 YYDKDF (reference sequence). Here the CDR3 reads CATSRGQIIYEQYF. CDR3 nucleotides: TGTGCCACCAGCAGAGGCCAAATCATCTACGAGCAGTACTTC.

This clonotype was detected only once. The chain uses TRBV5-1 and TRBJ2-5; D is possibly TRBD2 (6 bases). The germline V gene encodes CDR1 SGHRS and CDR2 YFSETQ. V was shortened by 3 bases and J by 5 bases, with 14 bases between the two germline ends. The CDR3 is 14 residues long. CDR3 sequence: CASSSKGLPETQYF. CDR3 DNA: TGCGCCAGCAGCTCCAAAGGACTACCGGAGACCCAGTACTTC.

In its sample, this clonotype was seen many times. The J gene is TRBJ1-2, the V gene TRBV7-2, with 7 positions matching TRBD1. The CDR3 loop spans 13 amino acids. Germline V CDR1 and CDR2: SGHTA, FQGNSA. V lost 3 bases, J lost 4 bases, and 2 bases stayed unmatched. This CDR3 is CASSLGQTYGYTF. In DNA form, the CDR3 reads TGTGCCAGCAGCTTGGGACAGACCTATGGCTACACCTTC.

This sequence joins TRBV12-3 or TRBV12-4 and TRBJ2-2; D possibly corresponds to TRBD2 (5 bases). The CDR3 consists of 16 residues. The V and J ends lost 8 bases and 1 base respectively, with 17 bases between them. This CDR3 is CASPKYLEGNTGELFF. As DNA, the CDR3 is TGTGCCAGCCCAAAATACCTCGAGGGGAACACCGGGGAGCTGTTTTTT.

V gene TRBV2 combines with J gene TRBJ1-1; D is unclear. The V gene's germline CDR1 is SNHLY and CDR2 FYNNEI. Deletions cut 6 bases from V and 3 bases from J, with 14 bases between. The CDR3 is 14 amino acids. For the CDR3, the DNA is TGTGCCAGCAGCCTTATACAGCGAGACACTGAAGCTTTCTTT. This encodes CASSLIQRDTEAFF.

The chain is built from TRBV21-1 and TRBJ2-3. TRBV21-1 is a known pseudogene. The CDR3 runs 16 residues. In DNA, the CDR3 is TGTGCCAGCAGCAAAGGAAACCGCCTACCCACAGATACGCAGTATTTT. Translating gives CASSKGNRLPTDTQYF.

This chain joins TRBV20-1 and TRBJ1-1; D gene uncertain. The CDR3 has 16 amino acids. The germline V gene has CDR1 DFQATT and CDR2 SNEGSKA (reference sequence). Trimming stripped 0 bases from V and 4 bases from J, with 18 bases between. The CDR3 protein is CSARDPWEDRSTEAFF. The CDR3 DNA is TGCAGTGCTAGAGACCCCTGGGAGGATAGGAGCACTGAAGCTTTCTTT.

This clonotype was observed a few times. The rearrangement links TRBV6-5 to TRBJ1-4, with D possibly being TRBD1 (6 bases). Trimming pared 0 bases from V and 8 bases from J, leaving 13 bases between. In germline, CDR1 is MNHEY, CDR2 SVGAGI. The length of the CDR3 is 15 residues. The CDR3 is CASSYSQGGAEKLFF. Here the CDR3 DNA reads TGTGCCAGCAGTTACTCACAGGGTGGCGCCGAAAAACTGTTTTTT.

This clonotype has just a few counts. V usage is TRBV3-1 and J usage is TRBJ1-1; 11 bases are shared with TRBD1. J gave up 5 bases and V 4 bases, and 3 bases lay outside the gene matches. This CDR3 spans 14 amino acids. CDR1 and CDR2 (germline): LGHDT, YNNKEL (reference sequence). The CDR3 nucleotides are TGTGCCAGCAGCCCGGGACAGGGGGTGACTGAAGCTTTCTTT. As protein: CASSPGQGVTEAFF.

This clonotype was counted ten times or more. This chain uses TRBV25-1 with TRBJ1-5; 7 nucleotides line up with TRBD1. Germline-derived CDR1 and CDR2 are MGHDK and SYGVNS. The CDR3 has 15 amino acids. With V trimmed by 2 bases and J by 4 bases, 5 bases remained unmatched. CDR3 DNA sequence: TGTGCCAGCAGTGAAACGGGACAGCTAAATCAGCCCCAGCATTTT. It is translated as CASSETGQLNQPQHF.

This clonotype was found a few times. J is TRBJ2-3 and V is TRBV27; D is perhaps TRBD2 (6 bases). Deletions cut 7 bases from V and 5 bases from J, with 22 bases between. The germline V gene has CDR1 MNHEY and CDR2 SMNVEV (reference sequence). The CDR3 has 16 residues. CDR3 protein: CASKGWEPGARDTQYF. The CDR3 nucleotides are TGTGCCAGCAAAGGATGGGAGCCGGGAGCCAGAGATACGCAGTATTTT.

The table lists this clonotype with many counts. V and J are TRBV11-3 and TRBJ1-1; the match to TRBD1 covers 8 bases. Losses at the gene ends were 5 bases for V and 1 base for J; bases not matched to a gene: 9. The germline V gene encodes CDR1 SGHNT and CDR2 YENEEA. The CDR3 has 16 amino acids. CDR3 coding DNA: TGTGCCAGCAGCCTAGCTTGGACAGGGACGAACACTGAAGCTTTCTTT. It encodes CASSLAWTGTNTEAFF. Supplemented by reference TRBV11-3 and TRBJ1-1, the full variable domain reads EAGVVQSPRYKIIEKKQPVAFWCNPISGHNTLYWYLQNLGQGPELLIRYENEEAVDDSQLPKDRFSAERLKGVDSTLKIQPAELGDSAVYLCASSLAWTGTNTEAFFGQGTRLTVV.

This sequence joins TRBV20-1 and TRBJ1-1; no clear D. The CDR3 loop spans 12 amino acids. Trimming pared 1 base from V and 6 bases from J, leaving 9 bases between. From germline, CDR1 is DFQATT and CDR2 SNEGSKA (reference sequence). The CDR3 sequence is CSARGQTPEAFF. CDR3 in DNA: TGCAGTGCTAGAGGGCAGACTCCTGAAGCTTTCTTT.

This clonotype was observed at least ten times. This rearrangement joins TRBV19 to TRBJ1-5; 10 nucleotides align to TRBD1. The germline gives CDR1 LNHDA, CDR2 SQIVND (reference sequence). CDR3 length: 15 amino acids. V lost 5 bases, J lost 4 bases, and 5 bases stayed unmatched. CDR3 DNA sequence: TGTGCCAGTAGTGCCGGGACAGGGGTAAATCAGCCCCAGCATTTT. This codes for CASSAGTGVNQPQHF.

The V call is TRBV5-1, the J call TRBJ1-5; tentative D call: TRBD1 (5 bases). V was pared by 1 base and J by 7 bases, with 15 bases between. Germline values: CDR1 SGHRS, CDR2 YFSETQ. The CDR3 length is 15 residues. CDR3: CASSLRGTLGQPQHF. For the CDR3, the DNA is TGCGCCAGCAGCTTGAGAGGGACTCTGGGGCAGCCCCAGCATTTT.

The chain carries TRBV19 and TRBJ1-5; D gene ambiguous. V gave up 6 bases and J gave up 2 bases, with 11 bases separating them. CDR3 length: 14 residues. Germline assignment: CDR1 LNHDA and CDR2 SQIVND (reference sequence). In DNA form, the CDR3 reads TGTGCCAGTAGATGGTCTGGGGGCAATCAGCCCCAGCATTTT. It is translated as CASRWSGGNQPQHF.

The V call is TRBV2, the J call TRBJ2-1, with 7 positions matching TRBD2. The CDR3 is made up of 16 amino acids. J was trimmed by 0 bases and V by 6 bases; bases with no gene match: 8. Germline V gives CDR1 SNHLY, CDR2 FYNNEI. CDR3 in DNA: TGTGCCAGCAGGTCAACTAGCGCAAGCTCCTACAATGAGCAGTTCTTC. It is translated as CASRSTSASSYNEQFF.

This clonotype has ten or more counts. The chain is built from TRBV7-3 and TRBJ2-7, with D tentatively TRBD1 or TRBD2 (5 bases each). Trimming cost V 8 bases and J 4 bases, with 15 bases left between them. The V gene's germline CDR1 is SGHTA and CDR2 FQGTGA. This CDR3 contains 13 residues. Written as DNA, the CDR3 is TGTGCCAGCTCCCGAGGGGTCGAGTACGAGCAGTACTTC. Translating gives CASSRGVEYEQYF.

This clonotype was picked up many times. The V call is TRBV30, the J call TRBJ1-5, with D hard to call. This CDR3 has 12 amino acids. Germline values: CDR1 GTSNPN, CDR2 SVGIG (reference sequence). V was cut by 1 base and J by 4 bases, with 5 bases left in between. The CDR3 spells CAWSGANQPQHF. CDR3 nucleotides: TGTGCCTGGAGTGGTGCGAATCAGCCCCAGCATTTT.

The J gene is TRBJ1-4, the V gene TRBV11-3; TRBD1 matches at 7 bases. The CDR3 is 15 amino acids. Germline V gene sequence: CDR1 SGHNT, CDR2 YENEEA. Losses at the gene ends were 5 bases for V and 8 bases for J; bases not matched to a gene: 11. The CDR3 protein is CASSRNPGGEEKLFF. In nucleotides, the CDR3 is TGTGCCAGCAGCCGTAATCCAGGGGGGGAAGAAAAACTGTTTTTT.